The sequence of this T cell receptor beta chain was determined in a study of a mutant IDH1 vaccine in newly diagnosed glioma. Study context: First vaccine doses came 4-6 weeks after radiotherapy alone, or with temozolomide cycles. Most had both radiotherapy and temozolomide beforehand; others had only one. Study results and limitations: Among all patients, vaccine-induced immune responses occurred in around 95%.

Germline assignment: CDR1 MGHRA and CDR2 YSYEKL. Unmatched junction bases numbered 11, after V lost 0 bases and J lost 5 bases. The CDR3 is 18 amino acids. TCRdb's table, derived via immunoSEQ multiplex PCR, lists solely in-frame clones and lacks some. The table has roughly 40,000 clones, 70% to 90% seen once. Noted time point: week 5, during vaccination. Vaccination comprised doses that each held 300 ug of mutant IDH1 20-mer peptide, plus topical imiquimod. Patients carried new grade 3 or 4 IDH1-mutant astrocytomas lacking nuclear ATRX. Points on this clone: Its antigen is unknown.

The rearrangement uses TRBV4-1 and TRBJ2-5; 11 bases align to TRBD2. The TCR sequence derives from a middle-aged man with glioma. The source material was PBMCs, sampled from a glioma patient whose treatment included an IDH1 peptide vaccine. The CDR3 DNA reads TGCGCCAGCAGCCAAGATTTAGGCCTAGCGGGAGGAGCGGAGACCCAGTACTTC. This translates into CASSQDLGLAGGAETQYF.